These 5 T cell receptor beta chains were sequenced from one sample in a study of response to subunit inactivated influenza vaccine. TCRdb re-analysed the RT-PCR reads in MiXCR, keeping a single row per CDR3 protein. The sample carries more than 700,000 distinct CDR3 sequences, 21% recorded once. The sample here was PBMCs from blood, taken 4 to 6 days after vaccination. All receptors come from a middle-aged man who received an inactivated influenza vaccine.

This clonotype appeared a few times. One junction end does not reproduce the germline sequence, and a read error may be involved. The V call is TRBV20-1, the J call TRBJ2-3; the D gene is possibly TRBD2 (5 bases). CDR1 and CDR2 from the germline V gene are DFQATT and SNEGSKA (reference sequence). The CDR3 runs 14 residues. CDR3 protein: CSARAMASRDTQYF. The CDR3 nucleotides read TGCAGTGCTAGAGCGATGGCTAGCAGAGATACGCAGTATTTT.

This clonotype showed up just once. J is TRBJ1-5 and V is TRBV30; D unresolved. This CDR3 contains 15 residues. Germline CDR1 is GTSNPN and CDR2 is SVGIG (reference sequence). Trimming took 1 base from V and 2 from J, leaving 12 bases between them. CDR3 residues: CAWSAHIGGNQPQHF. CDR3 sequence (DNA): TGTGCCTGGAGTGCCCACATAGGAGGCAATCAGCCCCAGCATTTT.

This clonotype was counted a few times. The chain links TRBV5-1 to TRBJ2-5; 11 bases map to TRBD2. The V gene end was trimmed by 4 bases and the J gene end by 0 bases; junction bases not matched to a gene: 5. CDR3 length: 16 amino acids. In germline, CDR1 is SGHRS, CDR2 YFSETQ. The CDR3 coding sequence is TGCGCCAGCAGCACCCTAGCGGGGGGCAACCAAGAGACCCAGTACTTC. Its translation is CASSTLAGGNQETQYF.

At least ten counts were recorded for this clonotype. V gene TRBV20-1 combines with J gene TRBJ1-2; tentative D call: TRBD1 (5 bases). Germline CDR1 and CDR2: DFQATT and SNEGSKA (reference sequence). V lost 6 bases to trimming and J lost 5 bases, with 13 bases between them. This CDR3 comprises 12 residues. DNA for the CDR3: TGCAGTGCGACCGGGACGCGGTATGGCTACACCTTC. Translating gives CSATGTRYGYTF.

This clonotype was seen a handful of times. The chain's CDR3 is CASSSEVQETQYF. CDR3 bases: TGTGCCAGCAGTTCGGAAGTCCAAGAGACCCAGTACTTC. The chain combines TRBV28 with TRBJ2-5; no definite D call. CDR3 size: 13 residues. Germline assignment: CDR1 MDHEN and CDR2 SYDVKM. V dropped 4 bases and J dropped 1 base, with 7 bases sitting between them.